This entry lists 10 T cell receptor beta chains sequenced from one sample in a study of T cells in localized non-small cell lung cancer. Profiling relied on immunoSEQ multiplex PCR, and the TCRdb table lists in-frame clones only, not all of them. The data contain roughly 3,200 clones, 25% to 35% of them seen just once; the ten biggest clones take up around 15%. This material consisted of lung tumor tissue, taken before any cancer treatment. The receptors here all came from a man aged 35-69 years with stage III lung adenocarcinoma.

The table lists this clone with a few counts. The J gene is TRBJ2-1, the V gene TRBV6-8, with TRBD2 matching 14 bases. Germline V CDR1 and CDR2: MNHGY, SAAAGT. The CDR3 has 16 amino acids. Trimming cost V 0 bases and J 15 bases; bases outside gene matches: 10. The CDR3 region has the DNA TGTGCCAGCAGTTACTCGAGAGGGGGACTAGCGGGAGATGCGTTCTTC. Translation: CASSYSRGGLAGDAFF.

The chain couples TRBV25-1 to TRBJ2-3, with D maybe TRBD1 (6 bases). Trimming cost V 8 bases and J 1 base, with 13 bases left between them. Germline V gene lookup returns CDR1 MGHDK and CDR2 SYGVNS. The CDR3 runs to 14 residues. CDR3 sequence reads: CASSPGARTDTQYF. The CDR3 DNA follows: TGTGCCAGCTCCCCAGGGGCCCGCACAGATACGCAGTATTTT. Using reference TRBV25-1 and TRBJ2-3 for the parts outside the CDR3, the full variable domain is EADIYQTPRYLVIGTGKKITLECSQTMGHDKMYWYQQDPGMELHLIHYSYGVNSTEKGDLSSESTVSRIRTEHFPLTLESARPSHTSQYLCASSPGARTDTQYFGPGTRLTVL.

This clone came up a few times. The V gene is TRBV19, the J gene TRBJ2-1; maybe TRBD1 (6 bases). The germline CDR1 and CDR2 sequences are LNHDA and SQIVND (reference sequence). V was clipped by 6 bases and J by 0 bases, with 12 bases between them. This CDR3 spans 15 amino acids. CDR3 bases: TGTGCCAGTAGAGGGGGTTTTAGCTCCTACAATGAGCAGTTCTTC. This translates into CASRGGFSSYNEQFF.

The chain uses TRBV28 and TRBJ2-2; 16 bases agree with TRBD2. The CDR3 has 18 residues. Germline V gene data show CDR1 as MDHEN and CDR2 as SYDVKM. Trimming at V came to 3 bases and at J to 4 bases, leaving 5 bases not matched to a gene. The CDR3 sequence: CASSFPGLAGGATGELFF. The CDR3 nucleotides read TGTGCCAGCAGTTTCCCGGGACTAGCGGGAGGGGCCACCGGGGAGCTGTTTTTT.

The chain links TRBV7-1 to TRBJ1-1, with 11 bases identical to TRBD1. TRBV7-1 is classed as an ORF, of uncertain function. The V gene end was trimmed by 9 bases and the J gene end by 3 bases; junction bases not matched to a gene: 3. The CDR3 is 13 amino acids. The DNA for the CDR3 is TGTGCCAGTCGGGGACAGGGGGACACTGAAGCTTTCTTT. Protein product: CASRGQGDTEAFF.

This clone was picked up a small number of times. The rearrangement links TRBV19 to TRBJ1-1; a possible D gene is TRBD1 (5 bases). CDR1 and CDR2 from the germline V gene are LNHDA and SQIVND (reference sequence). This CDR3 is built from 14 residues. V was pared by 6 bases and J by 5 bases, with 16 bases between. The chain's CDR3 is CASSLEGARTEAFF. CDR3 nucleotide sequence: TGTGCCAGTAGCCTGGAAGGGGCGAGAACTGAAGCTTTCTTT.

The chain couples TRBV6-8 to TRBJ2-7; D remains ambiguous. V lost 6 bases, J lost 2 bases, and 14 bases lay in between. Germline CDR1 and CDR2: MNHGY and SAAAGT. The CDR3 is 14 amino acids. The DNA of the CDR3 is TGTGCCAGCAGGCGAACGGACCCTCCCTACGAGCAGTACGTC. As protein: CASRRTDPPYEQYV.

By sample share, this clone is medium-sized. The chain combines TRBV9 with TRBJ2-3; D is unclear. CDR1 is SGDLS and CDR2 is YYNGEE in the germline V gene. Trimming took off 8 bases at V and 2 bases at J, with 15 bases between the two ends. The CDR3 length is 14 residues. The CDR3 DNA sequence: TGTGCCAGTAAGCTCCACCTTTTCACAGATACGCAGTATTTT. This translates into CASKLHLFTDTQYF.

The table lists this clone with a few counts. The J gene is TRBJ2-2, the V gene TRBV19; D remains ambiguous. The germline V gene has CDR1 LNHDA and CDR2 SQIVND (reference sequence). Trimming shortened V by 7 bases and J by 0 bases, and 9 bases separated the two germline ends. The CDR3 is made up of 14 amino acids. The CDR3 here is CASKGISNTGELFF. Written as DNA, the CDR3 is TGTGCCAGTAAAGGGATTTCGAACACCGGGGAGCTGTTTTTT.

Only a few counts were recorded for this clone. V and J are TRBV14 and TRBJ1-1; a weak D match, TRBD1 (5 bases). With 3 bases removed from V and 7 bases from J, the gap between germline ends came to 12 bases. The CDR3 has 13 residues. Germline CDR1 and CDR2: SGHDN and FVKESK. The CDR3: CASSQMGQVEAFF. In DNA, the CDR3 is TGTGCCAGCAGCCAGATGGGGCAAGTTGAAGCTTTCTTT.